The present T cell receptor (beta chain) was sequenced within a study of blood T cell repertoires in COVID-19. Across the study: T cells, B-cell-depleted T cells, or PBMCs provided the cDNA or gDNA that served as material.

This CDR3 is built from 16 residues. The V and J ends lost 2 bases and 10 bases, in that order; junction bases with no gene match: 8. Germline values: CDR1 ENHRY, CDR2 SYGVKD. Per the study methods: The authors estimated nucleated cell counts from reference gene primer amplification. Data came from immunoSEQ multiplex PCR; TCRdb stores just in-frame clones and leaves some out. Clone size and V and J calls were adopted from that table, with D and trimming inferred from the DNA. The sample has tens of thousands of clones; under 80% are singletons. This chain links TRBV10-3 with TRBJ1-6, with 10 nucleotides matching TRBD1. The sample taken for sequencing was peripheral blood. This receptor was identified in a human donor in a cohort sampled during active COVID-19. The CDR3 spells CAISETGTGVWSPLHF. The CDR3 DNA sequence: TGTGCCATCAGTGAGACCGGGACAGGGGTTTGGTCACCCCTCCACTTT.